This T cell receptor beta chain was observed in a study of blood T cells in healthy people across ages. PCR was performed a second time for 7 to 11 cycles using a sample-barcoded 5' primer and a J-beta primer mix. TCRdb reprocessed the 5' RACE reads with MiXCR, giving one entry per CDR3 protein. Of about 940,000 distinct CDR3 sequences listed, roughly 48% are singletons. CDR3 length: 15 residues. Germline assignment: CDR1 SGHRS and CDR2 YFSETQ. V was clipped by 0 bases and J by 3 bases, with 9 bases between them. The sample consisted of blood. V gene TRBV5-1 combines with J gene TRBJ1-4; weak D call: TRBD1 (5 bases). The receptor comes from a man aged 25-45 years in good health. The CDR3 DNA follows: TGCGCCAGCAGCTTGGAGGGGTTGGCTAATGAAAAACTGTTTTTT. Protein product: CASSLEGLANEKLFF.